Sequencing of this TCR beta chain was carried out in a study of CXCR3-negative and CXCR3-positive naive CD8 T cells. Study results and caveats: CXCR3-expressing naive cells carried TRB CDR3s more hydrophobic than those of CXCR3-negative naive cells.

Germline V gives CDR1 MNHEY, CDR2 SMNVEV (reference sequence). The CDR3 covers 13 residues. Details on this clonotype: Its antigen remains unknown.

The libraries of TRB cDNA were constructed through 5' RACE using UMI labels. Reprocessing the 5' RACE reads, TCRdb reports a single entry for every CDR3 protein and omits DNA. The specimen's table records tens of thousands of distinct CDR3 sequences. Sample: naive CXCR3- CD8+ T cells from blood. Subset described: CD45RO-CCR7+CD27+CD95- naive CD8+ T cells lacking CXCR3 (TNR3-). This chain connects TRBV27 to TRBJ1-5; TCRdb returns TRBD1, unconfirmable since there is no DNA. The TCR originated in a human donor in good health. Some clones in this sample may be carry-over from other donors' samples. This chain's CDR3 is CASSSGGHQPQHF.